This T cell receptor (beta chain) was identified during a study of blood T cell repertoires in COVID-19. About the research overall: The United States, Italy and Spain provided the acute and convalescent COVID-19 samples.

Authors' analysis steps: Reference gene primer amplification in the assay estimated nucleated cell counts. Generated by immunoSEQ multiplex PCR, the TCRdb table keeps only in-frame clones and is missing some. V, J and clone size derive from that table, while D and trimming were established from the DNA sequence. The profile shows some 190,000 clones, 84% of them singletons. Participants, about 18 to 90 years old, spanned approximately 25 US areas. Categorization into cohorts depended on clinical history that participants reported. V lost 0 bases, J lost 5 bases, and 5 bases stayed unmatched. CDR1 and CDR2 from the germline V gene are SGDLS and YYNGEE. This CDR3 has 15 residues. There are a few counts of this clone.

The clonotype originates from a woman in her twenties or thirties who had been exposed to COVID-19. The gene calls are TRBV9 and TRBJ1-2; TRBD1 agrees at 9 bases. Material for sequencing was PBMCs or T cells enriched from blood (not recorded which). CDR3 coding DNA: TGTGCCAGCAGCGTAGAGACAGGGGGTGGATATGGCTACACCTTC. This encodes CASSVETGGGYGYTF.